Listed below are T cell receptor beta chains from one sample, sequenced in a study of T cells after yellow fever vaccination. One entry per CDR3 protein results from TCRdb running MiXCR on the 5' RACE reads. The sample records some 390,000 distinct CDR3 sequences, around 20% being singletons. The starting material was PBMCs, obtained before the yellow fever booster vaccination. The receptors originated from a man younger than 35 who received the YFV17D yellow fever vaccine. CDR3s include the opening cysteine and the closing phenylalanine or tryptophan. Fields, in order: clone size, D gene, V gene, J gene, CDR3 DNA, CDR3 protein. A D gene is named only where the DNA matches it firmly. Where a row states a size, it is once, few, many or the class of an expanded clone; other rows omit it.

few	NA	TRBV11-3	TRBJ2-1	TGTGCCAGCAGCTTGAGGGGGAGCAATGAGCAGTTCTTC	CASSLRGSNEQFF
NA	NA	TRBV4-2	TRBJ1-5	TGTGCCAGCGGGGGAGAGGACAATCAGCCCCAGCATTTT	CASGGEDNQPQHF
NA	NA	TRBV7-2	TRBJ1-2	TGTGCCAGCAGCTTAGTTACAGGGCAGGGCTCTTCTAACTATGGCTACACCTTC	CASSLVTGQGSSNYGYTF
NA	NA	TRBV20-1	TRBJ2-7	TGCAGTGCTAGAGATCCGGGGGCAGGGAATTCGTACGAGCAGTACTTC	CSARDPGAGNSYEQYF
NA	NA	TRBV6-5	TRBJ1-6	TGTGCCAGCAGTTACGTTACAGCAAGTTCACCCCTCCACTTT	CASSYVTASSPLHF
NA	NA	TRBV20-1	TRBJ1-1	TGCAGTGCTAGAGACCCCCAAGCCCTCGGGTCCCTCCGGACTGAAGCTTTCTTT	CSARDPQALGSLRTEAFF
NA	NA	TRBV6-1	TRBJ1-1	TGTGCCAGCAGTGTTTTCTCGGTGTATGAAGCTTTCTTT	CASSVFSVYEAFF
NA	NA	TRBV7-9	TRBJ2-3	TGTGCCAGCAGCTTTATGACGGTGGAGGTTGATACGCAGTATTTT	CASSFMTVEVDTQYF
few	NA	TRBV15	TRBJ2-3	TGTGCCACCAGCACGTCTCACCCGACCTCCCATACGCAGTATTTT	CATSTSHPTSHTQYF
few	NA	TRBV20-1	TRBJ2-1	TGCAGTGCTAGCCTGAATGGGGGCGTACTATACAATGAGCAGTTCTTC	CSASLNGGVLYNEQFF
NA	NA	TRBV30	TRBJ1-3	TGTGCCTCGCACGCGGGCTGGGCTGGAAACACCATATATTTT	CASHAGWAGNTIYF
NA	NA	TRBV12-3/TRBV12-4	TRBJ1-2	TGTGCCAGCAGTTTAAGAGGGCAGGGCTACACCTTC	CASSLRGQGYTF
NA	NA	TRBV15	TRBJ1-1	TGTGCCACCAGCAGGGTACAGGGAACTGAAGCTTTCTTT	CATSRVQGTEAFF
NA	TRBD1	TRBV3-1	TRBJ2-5	TGTGCCAGCAGCCAAGAGGGACAGGGGGTGGAGACCCAGTACTTC	CASSQEGQGVETQYF
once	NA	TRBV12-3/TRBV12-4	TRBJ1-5	TGTGCCAGCAGTTTGACGGATTATAGCAATCAGCCCCAGCATTTT	CASSLTDYSNQPQHF
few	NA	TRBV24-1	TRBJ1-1	TGTGCCACCAGTGATTTGGGGGGTAGTGCTTTCTTT	CATSDLGGSAFF
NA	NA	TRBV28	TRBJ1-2	TGTGCCAGCATACGAGTGGGGGATGGCTACACCTTC	CASIRVGDGYTF
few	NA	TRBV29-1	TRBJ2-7	TGCAGCGCCACCTCTGACCGGGCCTACGAGCAGTACTTC	CSATSDRAYEQYF
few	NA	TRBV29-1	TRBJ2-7	TGCAGCGCCGGACCAAACAGGCAGCTCTACGAGCAGTACTTC	CSAGPNRQLYEQYF
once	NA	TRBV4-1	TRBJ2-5	TGCGCCAGCAGCCACCACACTCAGGAGCCTGGAAAGACCCAGTACTTC	CASSHHTQEPGKTQYF
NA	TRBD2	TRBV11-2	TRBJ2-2	TGTGCCAGCAGCCGCGGGACTAGCGGGGGGCAGGCCGGGGAGCTGTTTTTT	CASSRGTSGGQAGELFF
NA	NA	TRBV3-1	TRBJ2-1	TGTGCCAGCAGCCAACTAGCGTATGAGCAGTTCTTC	CASSQLAYEQFF
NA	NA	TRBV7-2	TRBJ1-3	TGTGCCAGCATCTCGACTAGCGATGAGTCTGGAAACACCATATATTTT	CASISTSDESGNTIYF
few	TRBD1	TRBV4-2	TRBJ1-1	TGTGCCAGCAGCCAAGACAGGGGGCGACCCACTGAAGCTTTCTTT	CASSQDRGRPTEAFF
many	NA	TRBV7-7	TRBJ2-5	TGTGCCAGCAGCCCCCGGGCTGGGCATGGGACCCAGTACTTC	CASSPRAGHGTQYF
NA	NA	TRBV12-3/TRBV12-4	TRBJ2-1	TGTGCCAGCTCGCTTCCCAGCGGGCCTTCTAGGGAGCAGTTCTTC	CASSLPSGPSREQFF
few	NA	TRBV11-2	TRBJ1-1	TGTGCCAGCACCCTCGACAGATTTTCGATGAACACTGAAGCTTTCTTT	CASTLDRFSMNTEAFF
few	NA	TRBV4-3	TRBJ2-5	TGCGCCAGCAGCCTGGACGATAATCCCCAAGAGACCCAGTACTTC	CASSLDDNPQETQYF
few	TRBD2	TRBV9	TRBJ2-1	TGTGCCAGCAGCGGAACTAGCGGGGGGGCCTATGAGCAGTTCTTC	CASSGTSGGAYEQFF
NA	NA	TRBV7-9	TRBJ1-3	TGTGCCAGCAGCTCCTTACCAGAGACGGGCTCTGGAAACACCATATATTTT	CASSSLPETGSGNTIYF
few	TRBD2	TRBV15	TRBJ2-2	TGTGCCACCAGCAGAGTTAGCGGGGGAGACGGGGAGCTGTTTTTT	CATSRVSGGDGELFF
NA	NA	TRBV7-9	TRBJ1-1	TGTGCCAGCAGCTTAGGTTTTTTTGAAGCTTTCTTT	CASSLGFFEAFF
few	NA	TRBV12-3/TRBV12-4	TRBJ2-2	TGTGCCAGCAGATTGTTGGGGGGTCTCACCGGGGAGCTGTTTTTT	CASRLLGGLTGELFF
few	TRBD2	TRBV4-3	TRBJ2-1	TGCGCCAGCAGCCAACTTTCGGGGCTAGTAAGCGGGAGGGGCGATGAGCAGTTCTTC	CASSQLSGLVSGRGDEQFF
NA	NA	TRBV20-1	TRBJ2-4	TGCAGTGCTATAATCCCTTTAGCCAAAAACATTCAGTACTTC	CSAIIPLAKNIQYF
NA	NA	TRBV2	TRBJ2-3	TGTGCCAGCAGTGAAGGACAGGTTGCCAGAGATACGCAGTATTTT	CASSEGQVARDTQYF
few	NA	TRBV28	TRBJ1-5	TGTGCCAGCAGTGTCCCTGGGAATCAGCCCCAGCATTTT	CASSVPGNQPQHF
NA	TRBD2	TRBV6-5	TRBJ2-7	TGTGCCAGCAGTATACTTAGCGGGAGGAGCTCCTACGAGCAGTACTTC	CASSILSGRSSYEQYF
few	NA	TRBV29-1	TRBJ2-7	TGCAGCGTCGGTGGGGCGAGGGAGCAGTACTTC	CSVGGAREQYF
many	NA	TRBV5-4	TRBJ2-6	TGTGCCAGCAGCCAACTTTTCGGGTCTGGGGCCAACGTCCTGACTTTC	CASSQLFGSGANVLTF
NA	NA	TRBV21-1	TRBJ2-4	TGTGCCAGCAGCAGCTCCGGGACTAGCGGTGGAGTTGCCAAAAACATTCAGTACTTC	CASSSSGTSGGVAKNIQYF
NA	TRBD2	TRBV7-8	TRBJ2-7	TGTGCCAGCCAGTTTGATGGGAGCGGGGGCGACGAGCAGTACTTC	CASQFDGSGGDEQYF
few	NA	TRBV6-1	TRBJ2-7	TGTGCCAGCACCTACGGGGGACAGAGCTACGAGCAGTACTTC	CASTYGGQSYEQYF
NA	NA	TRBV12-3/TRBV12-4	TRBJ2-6	TGTGCCAGCAGACCGCGTTCGGGGCCCGGGGCCAACGTCCTGACTTTC	CASRPRSGPGANVLTF
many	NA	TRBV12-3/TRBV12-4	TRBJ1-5	TGTGCCAGCAGTTTAGAAGGGCGTCAGCCCCAGCATTTT	CASSLEGRQPQHF
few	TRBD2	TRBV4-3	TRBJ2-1	TGCGCCAGCAGCCAAGGAAGGGCTAGCGGGGCCCTATTCAATGAGCAGTTCTTC	CASSQGRASGALFNEQFF
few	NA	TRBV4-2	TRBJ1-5	TGTGCCAGCAGCCAAGACGGTTCGGGGCAGCGGGTCAATCAGCCCCAGCATTTT	CASSQDGSGQRVNQPQHF
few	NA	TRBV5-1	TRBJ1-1	TGCGCCAGCAGCTTGGGAGCCCTCAGCTCGACTGACACTGAAGCTTTCTTT	CASSLGALSSTDTEAFF
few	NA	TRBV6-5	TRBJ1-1	TGTGCCAGCAGTTACTCGCGGGTTCTTACTGAAGCTTTCTTT	CASSYSRVLTEAFF
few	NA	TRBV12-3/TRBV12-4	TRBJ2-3	TGTGCCAGCAGTCTAGGGGGGCTGCTAGATACGCAGTATTTT	CASSLGGLLDTQYF
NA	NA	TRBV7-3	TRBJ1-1	TGTGCCAGCAGTGCTACAGGTAGCACTGAAGCTTTCTTT	CASSATGSTEAFF
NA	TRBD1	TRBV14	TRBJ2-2	TGTGCCAGCAGCTTGAGGTCGGGGACAGTAAACACCGGGGAGCTGTTTTTT	CASSLRSGTVNTGELFF
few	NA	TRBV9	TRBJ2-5	TGTGCCAGCAGCGTGTCAAATCAAGAGACCCAGTACTTC	CASSVSNQETQYF
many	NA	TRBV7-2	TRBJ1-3	TGTGCCAGCAGCTTAGGGGGGCTGGAGGGAAACACCATATATTTT	CASSLGGLEGNTIYF